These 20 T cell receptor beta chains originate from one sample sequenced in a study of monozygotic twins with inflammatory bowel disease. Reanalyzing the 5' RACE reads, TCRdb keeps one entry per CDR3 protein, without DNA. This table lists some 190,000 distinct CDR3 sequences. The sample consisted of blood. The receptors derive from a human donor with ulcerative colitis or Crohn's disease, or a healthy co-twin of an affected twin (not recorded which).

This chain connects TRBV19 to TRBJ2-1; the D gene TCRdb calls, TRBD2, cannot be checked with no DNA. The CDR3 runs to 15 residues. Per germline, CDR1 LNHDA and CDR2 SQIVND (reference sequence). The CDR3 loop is CASSPLAGVGNEQFF.

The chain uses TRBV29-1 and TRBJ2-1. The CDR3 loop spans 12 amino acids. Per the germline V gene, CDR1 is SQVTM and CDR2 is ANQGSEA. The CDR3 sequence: CSVEGSYNEQFF.

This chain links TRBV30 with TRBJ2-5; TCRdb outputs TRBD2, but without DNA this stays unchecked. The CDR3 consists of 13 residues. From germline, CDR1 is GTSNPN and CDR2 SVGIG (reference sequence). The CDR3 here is CAWRRRGGETQYF.

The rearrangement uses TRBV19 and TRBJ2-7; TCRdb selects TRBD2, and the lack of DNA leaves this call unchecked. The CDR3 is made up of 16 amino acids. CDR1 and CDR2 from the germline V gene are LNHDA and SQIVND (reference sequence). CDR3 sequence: CASSGTSGNKNYEQYF.

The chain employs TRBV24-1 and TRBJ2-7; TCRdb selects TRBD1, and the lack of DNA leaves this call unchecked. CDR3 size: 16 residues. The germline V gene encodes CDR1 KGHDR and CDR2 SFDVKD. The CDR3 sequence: CATSDAGTGAPYEQYF.

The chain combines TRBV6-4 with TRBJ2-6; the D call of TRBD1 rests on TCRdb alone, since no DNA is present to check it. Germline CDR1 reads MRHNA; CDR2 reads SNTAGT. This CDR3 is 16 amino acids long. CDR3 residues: CASSPVAWAGANVLTF.

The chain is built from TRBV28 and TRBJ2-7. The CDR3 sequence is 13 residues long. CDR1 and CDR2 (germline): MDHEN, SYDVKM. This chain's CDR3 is CASSLGDLREQYF.

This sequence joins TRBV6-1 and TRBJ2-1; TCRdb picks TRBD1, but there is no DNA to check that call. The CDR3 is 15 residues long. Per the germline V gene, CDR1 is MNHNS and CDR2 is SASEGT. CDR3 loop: CASITGTGRYNEQFF.

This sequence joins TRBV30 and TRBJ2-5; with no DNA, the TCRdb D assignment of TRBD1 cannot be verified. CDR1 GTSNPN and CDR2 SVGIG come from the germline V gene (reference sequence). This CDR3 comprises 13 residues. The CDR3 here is CAWSEVRGETQYF.

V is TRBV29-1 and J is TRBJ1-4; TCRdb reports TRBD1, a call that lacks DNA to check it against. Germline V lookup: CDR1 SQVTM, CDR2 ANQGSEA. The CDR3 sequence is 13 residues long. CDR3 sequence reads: CSASRDRKEKLFF.

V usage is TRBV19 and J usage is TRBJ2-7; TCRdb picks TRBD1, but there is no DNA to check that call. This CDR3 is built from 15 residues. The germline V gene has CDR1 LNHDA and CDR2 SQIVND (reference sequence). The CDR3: CASSIGPGRAYEQYF.

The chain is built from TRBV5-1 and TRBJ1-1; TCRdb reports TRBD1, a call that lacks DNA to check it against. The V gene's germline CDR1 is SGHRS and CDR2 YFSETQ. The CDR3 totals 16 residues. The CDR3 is CASRSGQGGMNTEAFF.

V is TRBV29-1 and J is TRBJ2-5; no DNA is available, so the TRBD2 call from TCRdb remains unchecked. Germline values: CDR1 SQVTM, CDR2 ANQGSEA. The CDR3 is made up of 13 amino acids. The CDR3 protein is CSVPVQGGETQYF. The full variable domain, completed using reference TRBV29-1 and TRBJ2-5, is SAVISQKPSRDICQRGTSLTIQCQVDSQVTMMFWYRQQPGQSLTLIATANQGSEATYESGFVIDKFPISRPNLTFSTLTVSNMSPEDSSIYLCSVPVQGGETQYFGPGTRLLVL.

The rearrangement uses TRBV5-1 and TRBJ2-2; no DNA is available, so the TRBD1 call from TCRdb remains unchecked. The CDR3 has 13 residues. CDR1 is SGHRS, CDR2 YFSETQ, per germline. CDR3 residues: CASTTGDTGELFF. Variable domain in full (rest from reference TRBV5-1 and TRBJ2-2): KAGVTQTPRYLIKTRGQQVTLSCSPISGHRSVSWYQQTPGQGLQFLFEYFSETQRNKGNFPGRFSGRQFSNSRSEMNVSTLELGDSALYLCASTTGDTGELFFGEGSRLTVL.

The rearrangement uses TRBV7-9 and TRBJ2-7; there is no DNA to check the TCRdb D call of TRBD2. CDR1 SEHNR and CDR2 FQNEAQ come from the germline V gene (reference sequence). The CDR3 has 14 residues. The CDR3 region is CASSLGAGVDEQYF.

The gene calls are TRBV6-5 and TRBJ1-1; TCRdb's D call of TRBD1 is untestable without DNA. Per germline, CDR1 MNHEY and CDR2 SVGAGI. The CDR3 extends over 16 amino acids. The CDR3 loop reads CASIIMMGRKNTEAFF.

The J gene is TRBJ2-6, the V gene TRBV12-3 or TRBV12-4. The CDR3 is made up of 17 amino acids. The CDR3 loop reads CASSLGTEGSGANVLTF.

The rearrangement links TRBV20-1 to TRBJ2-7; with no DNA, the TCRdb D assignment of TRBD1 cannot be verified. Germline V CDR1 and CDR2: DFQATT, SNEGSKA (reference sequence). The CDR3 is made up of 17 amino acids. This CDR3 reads CSASDMGVRSSSYEQYF.

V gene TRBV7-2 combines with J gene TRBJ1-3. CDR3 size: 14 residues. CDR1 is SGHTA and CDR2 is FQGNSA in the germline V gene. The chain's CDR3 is CASSLGNSGNTIYF.

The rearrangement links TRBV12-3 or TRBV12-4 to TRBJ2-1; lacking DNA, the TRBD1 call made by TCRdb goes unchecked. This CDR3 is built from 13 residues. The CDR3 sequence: CASSRDNGDEQFF.